These T cell receptor beta chains were read from a single sample in a study of shared clonotypes between healthy human individuals. Here immunoSEQ multiplex PCR was the method, and the copy in TCRdb shows in-frame clones only, minus some. The table shows more than 2,000,000 clones, with approximately 94% occurring only once. The sample taken for sequencing was naive CD4+ T cells sorted from blood. The source is a man aged 18 to 29 in good health. CDR3s include the opening cysteine and the closing phenylalanine or tryptophan. Clone size is given for some rows only: seen once, a few or many times, or a class if the clone is expanded.

TRBV6-5	.	TRBJ1-2	CASRRGQGQHYGYTF
TRBV7-2	.	TRBJ2-2	CASSHPPGLGRTGELFF
TRBV28	.	TRBJ2-7	CASSNPSGGTYEQYF
TRBV30	.	TRBJ2-1	CAWSVIWRGDNEQFF
TRBV29-1	.	TRBJ2-3	CSVEGPSGNTDTQYF
TRBV5-4	.	TRBJ1-6	CASGQGGSSYNSPLHF
TRBV7-2	.	TRBJ2-5	CASSLVGTSTQETQYF
TRBV29-1	.	TRBJ2-7	CSVGAVHEQYF
TRBV7-9	.	TRBJ1-1	CASSPDGGTGNTEAFF
TRBV6-1	.	TRBJ1-6	CASSEFVNSPLHF
TRBV4-1	.	TRBJ1-6	CASSQESAGPYNSPLHF
TRBV5-4	.	TRBJ1-1	CASSFSQGVATEAFF
TRBV7-9	.	TRBJ2-5	CASSLGGGGAGETQYF
TRBV7-2	.	TRBJ2-2	CASSLLRGANTGELFF
TRBV5-3	once	TRBJ1-6	CARSGIGVSSYNSPLHF
TRBV2	.	TRBJ2-1	CASRGHQGFSYNEQFF
TRBV25-1	.	TRBJ2-3	CASRASRTGGADTQYF
TRBV5-1	.	TRBJ2-7	CASSLPGVEQYF
TRBV7-2	.	TRBJ1-4	CASSLASRTGNEKLFF
TRBV30	.	TRBJ2-1	CAWSVLGTSSYNEQFF
TRBV7-2	.	TRBJ2-7	CASSLVEGPYEQYF
TRBV4-1	.	TRBJ2-3	CASSQERFSTDTQYF
TRBV25-1	once	TRBJ2-6	CASSEAFGANVLTF
TRBV7-8	.	TRBJ1-4	CASSLAGPPTNEKLFF
TRBV6-1	once	TRBJ1-1	CASRDPKGAFF
TRBV7-2	.	TRBJ1-4	CASSLVHGQVNEKLFF
TRBV11-2	.	TRBJ2-7	CASSLGASGRANSYEQYF
TRBV2	.	TRBJ1-1	CASSDQGSLRGTEAFF
TRBV6-1	.	TRBJ1-2	CASRETGYGYTF
TRBV10-3	.	TRBJ1-1	CAISGGGGMNTEAFF
TRBV7-9	once	TRBJ1-3	CASSPPGPVSGNTIYF
TRBV2	.	TRBJ2-1	CASTQGDEQFF
TRBV5-1	once	TRBJ1-3	CASSLSGGVSGNTIYF